Below, one T cell receptor beta chain is given with its context. Its antigen is unknown. The CDR3 totals 15 residues. V lost 6 bases to trimming and J lost 5 bases; unmatched junction nucleotides: 9. In germline, CDR1 is MDHEN, CDR2 SYDVKM. This entry is derived from a study of T cell responses to AZD1222 COVID-19 vaccine. Overall study results and limits: Females outnumbered males among donors, who were mostly white British; clonal diversity was possibly underestimated. Vaccine-related CD4 TCRs covered spike, predominating at 160-218 and 743-854. Reportedly, close to half of spike-specific TCRs are directed against unmutated variant regions.

Libraries were prepared by immunoSEQ multiplex PCR; TCRdb keeps only in-frame clonotypes and omits some of them. This sample has roughly 140,000 clones, with approximately 92% found just once. The source of this sequence is an adult in good health. This chain connects TRBV28 to TRBJ1-1; 10 bases map to TRBD1. Material: peripheral blood, obtained on day 0 of AZD1222 vaccination. CDR3 region: CASRRGDRGQTEAFF. The CDR3 DNA reads as TGTGCCAGCAGACGAGGAGACAGGGGGCAAACTGAAGCTTTCTTT.